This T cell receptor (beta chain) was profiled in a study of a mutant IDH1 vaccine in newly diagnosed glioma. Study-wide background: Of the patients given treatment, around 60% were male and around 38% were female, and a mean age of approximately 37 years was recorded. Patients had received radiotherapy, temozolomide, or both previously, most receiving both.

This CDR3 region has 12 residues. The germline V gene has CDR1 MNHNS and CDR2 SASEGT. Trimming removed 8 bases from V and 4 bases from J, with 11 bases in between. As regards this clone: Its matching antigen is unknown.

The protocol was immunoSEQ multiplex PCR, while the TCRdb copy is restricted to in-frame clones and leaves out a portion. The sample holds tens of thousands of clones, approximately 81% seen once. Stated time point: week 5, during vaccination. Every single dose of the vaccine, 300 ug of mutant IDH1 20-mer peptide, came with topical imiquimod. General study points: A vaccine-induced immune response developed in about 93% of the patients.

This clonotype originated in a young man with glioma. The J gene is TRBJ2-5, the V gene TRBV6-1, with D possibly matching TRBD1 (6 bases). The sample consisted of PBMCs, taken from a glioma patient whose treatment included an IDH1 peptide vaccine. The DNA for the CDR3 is TGTGCCAGCGAGTACAGGGTAGAGACCCAGTACTTC. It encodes CASEYRVETQYF.